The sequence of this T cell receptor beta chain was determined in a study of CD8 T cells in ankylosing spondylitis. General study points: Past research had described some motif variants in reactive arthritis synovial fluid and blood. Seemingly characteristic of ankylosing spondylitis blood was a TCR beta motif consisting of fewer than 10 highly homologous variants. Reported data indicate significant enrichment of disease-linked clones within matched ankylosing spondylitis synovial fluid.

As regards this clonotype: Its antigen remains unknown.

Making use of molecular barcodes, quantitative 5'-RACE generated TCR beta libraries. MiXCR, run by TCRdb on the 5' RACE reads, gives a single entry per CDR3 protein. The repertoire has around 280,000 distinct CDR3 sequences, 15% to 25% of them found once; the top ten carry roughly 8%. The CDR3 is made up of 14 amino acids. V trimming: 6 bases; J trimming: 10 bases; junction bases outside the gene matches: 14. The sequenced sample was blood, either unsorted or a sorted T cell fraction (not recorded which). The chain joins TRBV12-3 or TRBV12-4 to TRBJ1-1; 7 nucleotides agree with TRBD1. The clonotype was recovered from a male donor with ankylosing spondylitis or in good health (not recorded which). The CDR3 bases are TGTGCCAGCAGCAGTTTGGGGACAGATTTCCGAGCTTTCTTT. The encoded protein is CASSSLGTDFRAFF.